The present T cell receptor (beta chain) was sequenced within a study of blood T cell repertoires in COVID-19. Study in general: Samples taken during acute and convalescent COVID-19 were collected in the United States, Italy and Spain. Sources were T cells, B-cell-depleted T cells, or PBMCs; the material itself was cDNA or gDNA.

Source study methods: Reference gene primer amplification yielded estimated nucleated cell counts. The repertoire was sequenced with immunoSEQ multiplex PCR; TCRdb's copy has only in-frame clones and lacks some. The DNA gave D and trimming, while V, J and clone size come from that table. The sample consists of roughly 100,000 clones, approximately 92% of them appearing once. Seattle's cohort entered during active infection and was followed longitudinally. The CDR3 has 17 amino acids. Trimming removed 3 bases from V and 1 base from J; junction bases left unmatched: 7. Germline V lookup: CDR1 KGHDR, CDR2 SFDVKD.

V gene TRBV24-1 combines with J gene TRBJ2-5, with 10 nucleotides matching TRBD2. The clonotype comes from a woman between 50 and 59 years old with COVID-19, enrolled during active disease. The sequencing input was peripheral blood. Written as DNA, the CDR3 is TGTGCCACCAGTGATCTACCGTTAGCGGGGGGCCAAGAGACCCAGTACTTC. As protein: CATSDLPLAGGQETQYF.